The next 11 T cell receptor beta chains were all read from a single sample in a study of cytomegalovirus exposure and HLA in healthy donors. The PCR used 60 Vbeta and 13 Jbeta primers. Profiled with immunoSEQ multiplex PCR; TCRdb holds only in-frame clones, not every one. The sample lists roughly 150,000 clones; around 82% were seen once. The specimen sequenced was PBMCs. The receptors shown here come from a woman aged 45-65 years in good health and CMV-seropositive.

The table lists this clone with a few counts. This chain uses TRBV6-1 with TRBJ1-4; D gene ambiguous. CDR3 length: 14 residues. From germline, CDR1 is MNHNS and CDR2 SASEGT. Trimming left V 5 bases short and J 4 bases short, with 11 bases between. As DNA, the CDR3 is TGTGCCAGCAGTAGAGGCAGTTTTAATGAAAAACTGTTTTTT. It codes for CASSRGSFNEKLFF.

The chain is built from TRBV5-1 and TRBJ2-7, with D perhaps matching TRBD2 (5 bases). CDR1 SGHRS and CDR2 YFSETQ come from the germline V gene. The CDR3 extends over 13 amino acids. V was trimmed by 1 base and J by 5 bases, leaving 10 bases between them. The CDR3 bases are TGCGCCAGCAGCTTGCGAGGGTCGGACGAGCAGTACTTC. It is translated as CASSLRGSDEQYF.

This chain links TRBV19 with TRBJ1-5, with 7 bases aligning to TRBD1. Trimming removed 5 bases from V and 2 bases from J; junction bases left unmatched: 6. This CDR3 is 15 amino acids long. Germline V lookup: CDR1 LNHDA, CDR2 SQIVND (reference sequence). Here the CDR3 DNA reads TGTGCCAGTAGTGGGACAGAGGCGGGCAATCAGCCCCAGCATTTT. This encodes CASSGTEAGNQPQHF.

The chain employs TRBV29-1 and TRBJ2-1, with 9 bases that match TRBD2. In germline, CDR1 is SQVTM, CDR2 ANQGSEA. The trim removed 7 bases at V and 0 bases at J, leaving 4 bases unmatched. This CDR3 has 14 amino acids. The chain's CDR3 is CSAEGLASYNEQFF. CDR3 sequence (DNA): TGCAGCGCCGAGGGACTAGCCTCCTACAATGAGCAGTTCTTC.

This chain connects TRBV4-1 to TRBJ1-5, with 7 bases fitting TRBD1. CDR1 MGHRA and CDR2 YSYEKL come from the germline V gene. The CDR3 consists of 19 residues. The ends lost 0 bases at V and 6 bases at J; junction bases unmatched: 17. CDR3 sequence reads: CASSQDNTGAQDKAQPQHF. As DNA, the CDR3 is TGCGCCAGCAGCCAAGATAACACAGGGGCGCAGGATAAAGCTCAGCCCCAGCATTTT.

The rearrangement links TRBV2 to TRBJ1-1; D may be TRBD1 (5 bases). Trimming left V 2 bases short and J 3 bases short, with 10 bases between. The CDR3 spans 14 residues. Germline V lookup: CDR1 SNHLY, CDR2 FYNNEI. CDR3 protein: CASSELRGDTEAFF. CDR3 nucleotide sequence: TGTGCCAGCAGTGAACTACGGGGGGACACTGAAGCTTTCTTT.

This chain links TRBV5-1 with TRBJ1-2; 9 bases line up with TRBD1. CDR3 length equals 13 residues. J was trimmed by 10 bases and V by 4 bases; bases with no gene match: 8. Germline assignment: CDR1 SGHRS and CDR2 YFSETQ. CDR3 DNA: TGCGCCAGCAGCACAACAGGGGGCAACGACTACACCTTC. Translation: CASSTTGGNDYTF. The whole variable domain, filled in from reference TRBV5-1 and TRBJ1-2, reads KAGVTQTPRYLIKTRGQQVTLSCSPISGHRSVSWYQQTPGQGLQFLFEYFSETQRNKGNFPGRFSGRQFSNSRSEMNVSTLELGDSALYLCASSTTGGNDYTFGSGTRLTVV.

J is TRBJ1-5 and V is TRBV28; TRBD1 matches at 7 bases. CDR1 and CDR2 from the germline V gene are MDHEN and SYDVKM. The CDR3 loop spans 14 amino acids. The J segment lost 7 bases and the V segment lost 9 bases, leaving 12 bases of the junction unmatched. CDR3 protein: CASKQGPEVQPQHF. CDR3 sequence (DNA): TGTGCCAGTAAACAGGGGCCAGAGGTCCAGCCCCAGCATTTT.

The CDR3 spells CASSIRGSNQPQHF. Written as DNA, the CDR3 is TGTGCCAGTAGTATCCGGGGGAGCAATCAGCCCCAGCATTTT. The V call is TRBV19, the J call TRBJ1-5; D perhaps matches TRBD1 (5 bases). CDR1 is LNHDA and CDR2 is SQIVND in the germline V gene (reference sequence). Trimming took 3 bases from V and 1 from J, leaving 7 bases between them. The CDR3 loop spans 14 amino acids.

This sequence joins TRBV6-1 and TRBJ2-2, with D possibly matching TRBD1 (7 bases). The CDR3 extends over 18 amino acids. Trimming cost V 3 bases and J 7 bases, with 24 bases left between them. The germline V gene has CDR1 MNHNS and CDR2 SASEGT. In nucleotides, the CDR3 is TGTGCCAGCAGTGAGGGACCGGGGGCCCCTCGGGACAGCGGGGAGCTGTTTTTT. It is translated as CASSEGPGAPRDSGELFF.

The chain joins TRBV19 to TRBJ2-3, with unresolved D. Trimming took off 4 bases at V and 0 bases at J, with 14 bases between the two ends. The CDR3 covers 16 residues. Germline V CDR1 and CDR2: LNHDA, SQIVND (reference sequence). CDR3 residues: CASSTQETSSTDTQYF. DNA for the CDR3: TGTGCCAGTAGTACTCAGGAAACTTCTAGCACAGATACGCAGTATTTT. The entire variable domain, with the rest obtained from reference TRBV19 and TRBJ2-3, is as follows: DGGITQSPKYLFRKEGQNVTLSCEQNLNHDAMYWYRQDPGQGLRLIYYSQIVNDFQKGDIAEGYSVSREKKESFPLTVTSAQKNPTAFYLCASSTQETSSTDTQYFGPGTRLTVL.